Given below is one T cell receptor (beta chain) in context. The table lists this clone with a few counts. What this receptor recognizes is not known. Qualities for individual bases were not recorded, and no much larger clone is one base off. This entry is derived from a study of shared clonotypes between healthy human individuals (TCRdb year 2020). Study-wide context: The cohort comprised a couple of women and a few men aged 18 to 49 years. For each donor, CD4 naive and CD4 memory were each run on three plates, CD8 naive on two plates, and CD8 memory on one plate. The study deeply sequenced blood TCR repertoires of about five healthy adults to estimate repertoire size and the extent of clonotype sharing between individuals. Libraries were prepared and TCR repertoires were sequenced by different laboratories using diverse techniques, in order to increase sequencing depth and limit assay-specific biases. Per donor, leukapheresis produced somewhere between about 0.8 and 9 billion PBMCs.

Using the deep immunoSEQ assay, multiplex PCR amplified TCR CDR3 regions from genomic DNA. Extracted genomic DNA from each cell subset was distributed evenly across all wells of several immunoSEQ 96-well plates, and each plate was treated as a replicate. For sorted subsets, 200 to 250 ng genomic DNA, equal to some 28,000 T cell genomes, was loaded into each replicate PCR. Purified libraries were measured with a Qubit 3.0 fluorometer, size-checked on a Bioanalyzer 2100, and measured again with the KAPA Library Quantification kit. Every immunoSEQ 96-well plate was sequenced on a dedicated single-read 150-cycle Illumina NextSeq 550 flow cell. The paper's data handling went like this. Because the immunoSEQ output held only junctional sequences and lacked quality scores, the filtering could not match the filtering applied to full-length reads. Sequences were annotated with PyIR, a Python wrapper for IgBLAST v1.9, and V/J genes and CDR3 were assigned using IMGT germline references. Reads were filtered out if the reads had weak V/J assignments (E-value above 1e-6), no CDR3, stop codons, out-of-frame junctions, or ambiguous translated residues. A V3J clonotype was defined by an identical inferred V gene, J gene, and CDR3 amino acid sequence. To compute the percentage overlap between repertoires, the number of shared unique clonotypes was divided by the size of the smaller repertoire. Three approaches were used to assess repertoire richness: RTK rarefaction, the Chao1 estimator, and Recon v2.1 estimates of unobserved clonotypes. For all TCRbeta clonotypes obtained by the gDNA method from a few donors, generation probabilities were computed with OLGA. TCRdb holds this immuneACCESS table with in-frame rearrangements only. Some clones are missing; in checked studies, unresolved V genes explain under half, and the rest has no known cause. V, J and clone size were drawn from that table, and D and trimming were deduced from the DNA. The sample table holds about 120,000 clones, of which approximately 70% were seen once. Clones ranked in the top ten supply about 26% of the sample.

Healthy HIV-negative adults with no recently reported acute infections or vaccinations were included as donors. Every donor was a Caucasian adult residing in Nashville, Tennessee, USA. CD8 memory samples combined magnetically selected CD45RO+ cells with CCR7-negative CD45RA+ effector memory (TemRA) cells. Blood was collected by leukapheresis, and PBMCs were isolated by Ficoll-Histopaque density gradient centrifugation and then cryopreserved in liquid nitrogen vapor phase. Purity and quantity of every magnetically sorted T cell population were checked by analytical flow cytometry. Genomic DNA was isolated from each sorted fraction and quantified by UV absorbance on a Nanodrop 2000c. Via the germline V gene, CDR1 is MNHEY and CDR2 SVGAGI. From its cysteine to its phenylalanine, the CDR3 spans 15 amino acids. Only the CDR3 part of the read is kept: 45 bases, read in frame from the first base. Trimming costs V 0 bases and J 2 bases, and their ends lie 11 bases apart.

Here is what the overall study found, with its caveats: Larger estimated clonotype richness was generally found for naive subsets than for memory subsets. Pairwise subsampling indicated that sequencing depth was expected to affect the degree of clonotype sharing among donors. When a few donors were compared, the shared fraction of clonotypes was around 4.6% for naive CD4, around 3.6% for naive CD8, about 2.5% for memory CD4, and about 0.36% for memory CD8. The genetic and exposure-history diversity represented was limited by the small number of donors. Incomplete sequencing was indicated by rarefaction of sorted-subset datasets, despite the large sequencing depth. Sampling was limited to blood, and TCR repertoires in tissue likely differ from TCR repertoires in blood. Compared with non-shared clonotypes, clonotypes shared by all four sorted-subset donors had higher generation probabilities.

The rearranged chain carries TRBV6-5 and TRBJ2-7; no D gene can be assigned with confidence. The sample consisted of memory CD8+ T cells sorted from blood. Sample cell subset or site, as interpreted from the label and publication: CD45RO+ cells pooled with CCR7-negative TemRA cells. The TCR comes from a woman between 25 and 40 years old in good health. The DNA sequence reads TGTGCCAGCAGTTACTCGAAACAGCAGCCCTACGAGCAGTACTTC. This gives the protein CASSYSKQQPYEQYF.